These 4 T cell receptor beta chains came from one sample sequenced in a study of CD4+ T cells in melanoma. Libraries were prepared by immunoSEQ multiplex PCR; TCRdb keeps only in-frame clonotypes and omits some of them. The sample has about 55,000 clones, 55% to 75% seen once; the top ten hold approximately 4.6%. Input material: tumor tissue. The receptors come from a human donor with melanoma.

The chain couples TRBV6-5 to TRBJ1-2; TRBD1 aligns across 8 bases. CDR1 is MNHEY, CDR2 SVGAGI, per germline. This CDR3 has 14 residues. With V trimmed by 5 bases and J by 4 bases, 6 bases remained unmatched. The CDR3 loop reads CASSAGTGVYGYTF. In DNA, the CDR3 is TGTGCCAGCAGTGCCGGGACAGGAGTCTATGGCTACACCTTC.

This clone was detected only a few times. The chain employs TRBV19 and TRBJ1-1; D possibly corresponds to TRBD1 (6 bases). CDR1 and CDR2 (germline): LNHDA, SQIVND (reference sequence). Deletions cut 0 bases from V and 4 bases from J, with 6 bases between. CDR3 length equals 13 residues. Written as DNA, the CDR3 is TGTGCCAGTAGTATAGACAGGGGCACTGAAGCTTTCTTT. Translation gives CASSIDRGTEAFF.

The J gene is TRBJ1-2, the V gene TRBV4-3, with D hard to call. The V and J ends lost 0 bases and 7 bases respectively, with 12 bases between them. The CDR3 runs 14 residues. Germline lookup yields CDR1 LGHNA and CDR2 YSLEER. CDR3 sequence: CASSQESAEGGYTF. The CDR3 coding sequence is TGCGCCAGCAGCCAAGAGTCAGCCGAGGGTGGCTACACCTTC.

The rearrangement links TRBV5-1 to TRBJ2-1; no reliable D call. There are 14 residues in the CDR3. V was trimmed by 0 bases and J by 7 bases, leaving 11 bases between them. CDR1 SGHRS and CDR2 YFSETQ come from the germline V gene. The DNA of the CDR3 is TGCGCCAGCAGCTTGGGTAGGGAAGGGAATGAGCAGTTCTTC. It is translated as CASSLGREGNEQFF.